This T cell receptor (beta chain) was captured by sequencing in a study of molecular identifiers for immune sequencing clone quantification (dated 2018 in TCRdb). Looking at the study overall: For a replicate experiment, the RNA from either 20,000 or 100,000 naive CD8 T cells was divided into five aliquots, and four of those aliquots went on to sequencing. The study was a methods study using CD8 T cells to benchmark molecular-identifier clustering-based TCR repertoire sequencing (MIDCIRS) and TCR RNA copy counting. On the study overall, not on this receptor specifically: Modeling gave about 3 recovered TCR RNA copies per cell versus about ten by digital PCR, implying roughly 30% capture efficiency. In CMV-specific effector cells, over 99% of molecules were held by clones above 20 RNA copies, whereas under 1% of molecules were held by such clones in naive cells. The naive libraries included spiked-in Jurkat TCR RNA (roughly 9 copies' worth), and this RNA is not part of the donor repertoire. A single cell's worth of spiked-in Jurkat TCR RNA was reported detectable even among one million naive CD8 T cells. Highly expanded clone sizes could be underestimated if identical TCR molecules share a barcode. Without barcode sub-clustering, chimeric consensus sequences inflated TCR diversity; chimeras reached as high as 47%.

Libraries were prepared through PCR. Sequenced using an Illumina HiSeq 4000. Bulk TCR libraries were generated as previously described, with the TCR primers listed in Table S5 used. Total RNA was purified with the Qiagen AllPrep DNA/RNA kit. Before analysis, reads from multiple sequencing runs of one library were combined. The authors' analysis ran thus. Only reads with exact TCR constant sequence were kept, trimmed to 150 nt, and grouped by their 12-nt molecular barcodes. Reads in each barcode group were sub-clustered using a 15% Levenshtein threshold, and a quality-weighted consensus sequence was built for each RNA molecule. Non-functional sequences were filtered out, along with any lower-count sequence sitting one edit away from another sequence. Based on fitting two negative binomial distributions, any barcode sub-cluster with under 20% of the maximum read count was discarded. Using fastp trimming at Q25 and MiXCR clonotype assembly, TCRdb reanalyzed the public sequencing data and kept in-frame beta chains. For every CDR3 protein sequence, its rows merge into one entry that carries the most common genes and DNA. In this record, the V and J calls reflect TCRdb's handling and not the investigators' own analysis. The sample table lists about 640,000 distinct CDR3 sequences, 20% of them with a count of one. Of the sample, under 0.95% falls within the top ten clones.

Libraries of naive CD8 T cells were generated from about 19,000 to 1,100,000 sorted cells, with 10%, 30% or 50% of the purified RNA used. Naive CD8 T cells, defined as CD8+CD4-CCR7+CD45RA+, were FACS-sorted into RLT Plus buffer on a BD FACSAria II. Detection sensitivity was tested by spiking Jurkat RNA equal to about eleven TCR copies' worth into samples containing about 20,000-1,000,000 naive CD8 T cells. Enrichment of CD8 T cells was performed with RosetteSep CD8+ T Cell Enrichment Cocktail and Ficoll-Paque, after which ACK red cell lysis was carried out. Germline trimming: 5 bases from V, 6 bases from J; junction bases outside gene matches: 5. From the cysteine up to the phenylalanine, the CDR3 has a length of 14 residues. Of the read, only the CDR3 DNA is kept; its 42 bases are in frame from base 1. CDR1 and CDR2 (SGHVS, FNYEAQ) derive from the germline V gene. This clonotype was counted at least ten times. Its antigen is unknown. No base quality values were provided; no much bigger clone lies one nucleotide off.

The sequenced sample consisted of naive CD8+ T cells from blood, with Jurkat cell RNA spiked in. Per the publication, the cell subset or site label means: FACS-sorted CD8+CD4-CCR7+CD45RA+ naive T cells. The receptor chain draws on TRBV7-6 and TRBJ1-5; 9 nucleotides in the junction match TRBD1. The source is a human donor in good health. Some libraries in this study had Jurkat cell RNA spiked in. The CDR3 reads CASSDGTGSQPQHF. The DNA sequence is TGTGCCAGCAGCGACGGGACAGGGAGTCAGCCCCAGCATTTT.